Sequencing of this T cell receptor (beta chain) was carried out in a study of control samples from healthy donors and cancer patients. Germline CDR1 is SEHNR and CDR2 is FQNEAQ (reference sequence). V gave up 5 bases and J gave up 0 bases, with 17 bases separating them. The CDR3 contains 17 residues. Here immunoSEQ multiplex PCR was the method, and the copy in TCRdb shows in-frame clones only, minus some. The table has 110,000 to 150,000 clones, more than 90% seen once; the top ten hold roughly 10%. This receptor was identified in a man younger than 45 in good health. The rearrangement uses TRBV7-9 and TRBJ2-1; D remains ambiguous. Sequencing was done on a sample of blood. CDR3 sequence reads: CASSPSQGFTSYNEQFF. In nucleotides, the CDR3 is TGTGCCAGCAGCCCAAGCCAAGGCTTCACCTCCTACAATGAGCAGTTCTTC.